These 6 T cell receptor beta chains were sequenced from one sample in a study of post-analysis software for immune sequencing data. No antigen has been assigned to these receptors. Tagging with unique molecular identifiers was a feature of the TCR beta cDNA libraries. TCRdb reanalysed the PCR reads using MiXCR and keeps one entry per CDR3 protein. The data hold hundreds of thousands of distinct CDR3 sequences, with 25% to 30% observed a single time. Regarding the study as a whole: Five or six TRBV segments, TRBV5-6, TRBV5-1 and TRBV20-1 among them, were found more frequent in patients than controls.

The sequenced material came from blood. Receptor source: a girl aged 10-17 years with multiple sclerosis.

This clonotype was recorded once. The CDR3 DNA reads as TGCGCCAGCAGCTGGGGGCCGGACAGGGAGACTAGCGGGAGCATCGATGAGCAGTTCTTC. It is translated as CASSWGPDRETSGSIDEQFF. The chain combines TRBV5-1 with TRBJ2-1, with 12 bases matching TRBD2. V trimming: 3 bases; J trimming: 8 bases; junction bases outside the gene matches: 21. CDR1 is SGHRS, CDR2 YFSETQ, per germline. This CDR3 has 20 amino acids.

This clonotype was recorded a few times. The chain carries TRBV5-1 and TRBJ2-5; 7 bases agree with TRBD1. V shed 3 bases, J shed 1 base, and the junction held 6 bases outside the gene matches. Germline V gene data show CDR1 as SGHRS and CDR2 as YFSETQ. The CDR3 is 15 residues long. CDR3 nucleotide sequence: TGCGCCAGCAGCTCCGGGACAGACTTCCAAGAGACCCAGTACTTC. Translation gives CASSSGTDFQETQYF.

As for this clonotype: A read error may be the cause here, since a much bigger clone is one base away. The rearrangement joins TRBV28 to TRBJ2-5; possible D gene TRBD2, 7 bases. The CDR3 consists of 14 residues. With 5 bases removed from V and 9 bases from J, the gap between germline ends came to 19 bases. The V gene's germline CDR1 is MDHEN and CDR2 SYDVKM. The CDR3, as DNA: TGTGCCAGCAGTAGATCAGGGGTTCGGGGGGCCCAGTACTTC. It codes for CASSRSGVRGAQYF.

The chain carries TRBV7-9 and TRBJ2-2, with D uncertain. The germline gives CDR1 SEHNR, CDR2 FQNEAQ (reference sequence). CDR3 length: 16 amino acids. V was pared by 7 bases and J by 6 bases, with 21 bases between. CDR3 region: CASMSPIGYIAGELFF. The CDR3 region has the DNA TGTGCCAGCATGAGTCCAATTGGGTATATCGCCGGGGAGCTGTTTTTT.

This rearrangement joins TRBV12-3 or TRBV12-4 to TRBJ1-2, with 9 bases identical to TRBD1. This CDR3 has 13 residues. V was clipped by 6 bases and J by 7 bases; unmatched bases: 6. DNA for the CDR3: TGTGCCAGCAGCGTCGGACAGGGGCTTGGCTACACCTTC. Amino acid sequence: CASSVGQGLGYTF.

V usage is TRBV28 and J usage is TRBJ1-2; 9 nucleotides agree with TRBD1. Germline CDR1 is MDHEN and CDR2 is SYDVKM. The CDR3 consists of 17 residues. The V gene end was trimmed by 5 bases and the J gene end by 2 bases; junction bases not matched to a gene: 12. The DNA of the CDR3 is TGTGCCAGCAGTGAACCCAGAGGGACAGGGCGCAACTATGGCTACACCTTC. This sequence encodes CASSEPRGTGRNYGYTF.